These 15 T cell receptor beta chains originate from one sample sequenced in a study of T-cell memory formation after mild COVID-19 (dated by TCRdb to about 2021). The library was made by 5' RACE. The reads were generated on an Illumina NovaSeq 6000. The public reads were quality trimmed at Q25 with fastp and then assembled into clones with MiXCR by TCRdb, keeping productive beta chains. One record per CDR3 amino acid sequence lists the most common genes and DNA. Present in this sample are 530,000 or so distinct CDR3 sequences, approximately 15% of which were seen just once. Together, the top ten hold just over 8% of the sample. Input material: PBMCs or a T cell subset sorted from them (not recorded which). All receptors come from an adult woman who had mild COVID-19 (a few samples of this study predate the infection). The sample titles of this study are shuffled in the database, so cell type and time point are left out; the donor was told from shared clones.

The chain combines TRBV5-1 with TRBJ2-1; either TRBD1 or TRBD2 may fit D (5 bases each). Germline-derived CDR1 and CDR2 are SGHRS and YFSETQ. The CDR3 length is 15 residues. Deletions cut 5 bases from V and 1 base from J, with 13 bases between. The CDR3 sequence is CASRAGTRSYNEQFF. The CDR3 DNA reads as TGCGCCAGCAGAGCCGGGACGAGGTCCTACAATGAGCAGTTCTTC.

This sequence joins TRBV24-1 and TRBJ2-2; no clear D. The CDR3 spans 13 residues. V was cut by 0 bases and J by 8 bases, with 6 bases left in between. Germline V lookup: CDR1 KGHDR, CDR2 SFDVKD. CDR3 sequence: CATSDLGWGELFF. As DNA, the CDR3 is TGTGCCACCAGTGATTTGGGCTGGGGGGAGCTGTTTTTT.

This chain uses TRBV18 with TRBJ1-5; D is unresolved. The V gene's germline CDR1 is KGHSH and CDR2 LQKENI. The V end lost 6 bases, the J end lost 0 bases, and 18 bases lay between the germline ends. This CDR3 is built from 17 residues. The CDR3 here is CASSQRRFSNSNQPQHF. CDR3 bases: TGTGCCAGCTCGCAGAGGAGATTTTCAAATAGCAATCAGCCCCAGCATTTT.

The J gene is TRBJ2-5, the V gene TRBV3-1; possibly TRBD2 for D (6 bases). Germline lookup yields CDR1 LGHDT and CDR2 YNNKEL (reference sequence). CDR3 length equals 15 residues. The V and J ends lost 0 bases and 7 bases respectively, with 15 bases between them. The CDR3 nucleotides are TGTGCCAGCAGCCAAGAGGGACTGGTCGCTCGGACCCAGTACTTC. This codes for CASSQEGLVARTQYF.

The V and J genes are TRBV5-1 and TRBJ2-7, with D uncertain. CDR3 length equals 16 residues. V gave up 0 bases and J gave up 3 bases, with 16 bases separating them. Germline CDR1 SGHRS, CDR2 YFSETQ. The DNA of the CDR3 is TGCGCCAGCAGCTTGGTTTCGCCCGACGGTGGCTACGAGCAGTACTTC. Translating gives CASSLVSPDGGYEQYF.

This clonotype has just a few counts. The gene calls are TRBV7-2 and TRBJ2-6, with TRBD1 as a possible D gene (5 bases). The CDR3 has 20 amino acids. Looked up from germline, CDR1 is SGHTA and CDR2 is FQGNSA. The V and J ends lost 8 bases and 0 bases respectively, with 26 bases between them. CDR3 sequence (DNA): TGTGCCAGCGGCCACCCCCTGGAGACAGTCTTGAACTCTGGGGCCAACGTCCTGACTTTC. This translates into CASGHPLETVLNSGANVLTF.

V usage is TRBV30 and J usage is TRBJ2-7, with 7 bases fitting TRBD1. The CDR3 loop spans 14 amino acids. Germline V CDR1 and CDR2: GTSNPN, SVGIG (reference sequence). Germline trimming cut 2 bases from V and 1 base from J; bases unmatched to any gene: 5. CDR3 in amino acids: CAWSLRGLSYEQYF. The CDR3 nucleotides read TGTGCCTGGAGTCTTAGGGGGCTTTCCTACGAGCAGTACTTC.

The rearrangement joins TRBV5-1 to TRBJ1-2; D may be TRBD1 (6 bases). The CDR3 has 14 residues. The V end lost 4 bases, the J end lost 6 bases, and 16 bases lay between the germline ends. Germline V gene sequence: CDR1 SGHRS, CDR2 YFSETQ. The CDR3 sequence: CASSQLQGRDGYTF. CDR3 nucleotide sequence: TGCGCCAGCAGCCAATTACAGGGAAGGGATGGCTACACCTTC.

This clonotype has only a few counts. The chain uses TRBV7-6 and TRBJ2-7; a possible D gene is TRBD1 (5 bases). This CDR3 is built from 13 residues. Trimming cost V 1 base and J 3 bases, with 7 bases left between them. The germline V gene encodes CDR1 SGHVS and CDR2 FNYEAQ. As DNA, the CDR3 is TGTGCCAGCAGCTTAGGGGGCCACTACGAGCAGTACTTC. The encoded protein is CASSLGGHYEQYF.

This sequence joins TRBV5-1 and TRBJ2-7; 9 positions agree with TRBD1. This CDR3 has 15 amino acids. V was pared by 0 bases and J by 2 bases, with 3 bases of the junction left unmatched. CDR1 and CDR2 from the germline V gene are SGHRS and YFSETQ. CDR3 region: CASSLGDRETYEQYF. In nucleotides, the CDR3 is TGCGCCAGCAGCTTGGGGGACAGGGAAACCTACGAGCAGTACTTC.

This clonotype was picked up a small number of times. The rearrangement joins TRBV7-2 to TRBJ2-7, with D perhaps TRBD2 (6 bases). The CDR3 is 18 amino acids. Per the germline V gene, CDR1 is SGHTA and CDR2 is FQGNSA. Trimming removed 2 bases at V and 5 bases at J, with 25 bases between. CDR3 coding DNA: TGTGCCAGCAGCTTACTCGTCTGGGTTGGGACTGTGGCCCACGAGCAGTACTTC. As protein: CASSLLVWVGTVAHEQYF.

This clonotype came up a few times. The junction and the germline gene differ at one end; a read error may be behind it. V and J are TRBV7-9 and TRBJ1-5; D is ambiguous. The germline V gene has CDR1 SEHNR and CDR2 FQNEAQ (reference sequence). This CDR3 contains 13 residues. CDR3 sequence reads: CASSNSPNSDGIF. CDR3 sequence (DNA): TGTGCCAGCAGCAACTCCCCTAATTCGGACGGCATTTTT.

This sequence joins TRBV15 and TRBJ1-1; no reliable D call. The V end lost 0 bases, the J end lost 0 bases, and 5 bases lay between the germline ends. The CDR3 runs 14 residues. Per germline, CDR1 LNHNV and CDR2 YYDKDF (reference sequence). The CDR3 reads CATSRDPLNTEAFF. DNA of the CDR3: TGTGCCACCAGCAGAGATCCACTGAACACTGAAGCTTTCTTT.

The chain employs TRBV18 and TRBJ2-7, with D perhaps matching TRBD1 (5 bases). The germline V gene has CDR1 KGHSH and CDR2 LQKENI. V dropped 3 bases and J dropped 7 bases, with 16 bases sitting between them. The CDR3 has 14 residues. CDR3 nucleotide sequence: TGTGCCAGCTCACCGACAGAATCGATGAGAGAGCAGTACTTC. This translates into CASSPTESMREQYF.

This clonotype showed up just a few times. V is TRBV7-2 and J is TRBJ2-7; D possibly corresponds to TRBD2 (6 bases). Germline CDR1 SGHTA, CDR2 FQGNSA. Trimming removed 4 bases at V and 6 bases at J, with 16 bases between. The CDR3 covers 14 residues. This chain's CDR3 is CASSSRTGVSEQYF. The CDR3 nucleotides read TGTGCCAGCAGCTCACGGACGGGGGTCAGCGAGCAGTACTTC.